Described below is a single TCR beta chain sequence and its context. The antigen is unknown. The sample belongs to a study of T cell responses to AZD1222 COVID-19 vaccine. Sequenced by immunoSEQ multiplex PCR; TCRdb stores in-frame clones only, minus some. Of approximately 110,000 clones listed, roughly 87% were seen once; the top ten hold 9.8%. General study points: It was only 6 or 7 AZD1222 recipients who were seropositive at baseline. Repertoires were obtained only post-peak T cell response.

CDR3 size: 14 residues. Germline-derived CDR1 and CDR2 are SGHAT and FQNNGV. Trimming took off 5 bases at V and 2 bases at J, with 12 bases between the two ends. This specimen was peripheral blood, taken on day 0 of AZD1222 vaccination. The clonotype comes from an adult in good health. The chain carries TRBV11-2 and TRBJ2-5; TRBD1 or TRBD2 may be the D gene (5 bases each). CDR3 in amino acids: CASSARDPQETQYF. DNA of the CDR3: TGTGCCAGCAGCGCCCGGGACCCGCAAGAGACCCAGTACTTC.